One and the same sample provided the 27 T cell receptor beta chains below, sequenced in a study of PD-1 and CTLA-4 blockade in melanoma. Repertoires were generated with immunoSEQ multiplex PCR, while TCRdb's copy carries only in-frame clones and drops some. The table lists about 16,000 clones, less than 85% of them singletons. Sample: CD8+ T cells from peripheral blood, taken from a patient given anti-PD-1 treatment. These receptors came from a human donor with melanoma.

The chain joins TRBV9 to TRBJ1-4; D ambiguous. CDR3 length equals 12 residues. CDR1 is SGDLS, CDR2 YYNGEE, per germline. V lost 4 bases to trimming and J lost 7 bases, with 8 bases between them. CDR3: CASSPGGEKLFF. The CDR3 DNA sequence: TGTGCCAGCAGCCCCGGCGGTGAAAAACTGTTTTTT.

The chain has TRBV6-5 and TRBJ2-1; D gene uncertain. This CDR3 is 14 amino acids long. Germline V CDR1 and CDR2: MNHEY, SVGAGI. V lost 2 bases and J lost 5, with 10 bases in between. The CDR3 sequence is CASSYLRRHNEQFF. Here the CDR3 DNA reads TGTGCCAGCAGTTACCTTCGACGCCACAATGAGCAGTTCTTC.

This CDR3 is CASSYAGANNEQFF. The CDR3 nucleotides read TGTGCCAGCAGTTACGCGGGGGCTAACAATGAGCAGTTCTTC. The chain links TRBV27 to TRBJ2-1; TRBD2 might be the D (7 bases). Deletions cut 4 bases from V and 5 bases from J, with 12 bases between. Germline CDR1 reads MNHEY; CDR2 reads SMNVEV (reference sequence). The CDR3 length is 14 residues.

The chain couples TRBV7-9 to TRBJ2-3; unclear D gene. Germline V gene data show CDR1 as SEHNR and CDR2 as FQNEAQ (reference sequence). The V gene lost 3 bases and the J gene lost 3 bases, with 1 base spanning the gap. The length of the CDR3 is 11 residues. CDR3 loop: CASSLTDTQYF. The CDR3 DNA reads TGTGCCAGCAGCTTGACAGATACGCAGTATTTT.

This clone was found once. This chain connects TRBV6-6 to TRBJ1-1, with 8 bases fitting TRBD1. Looked up from germline, CDR1 is MNHNY and CDR2 is SVGAGI (reference sequence). The CDR3 has 14 amino acids. V shed 2 bases and J 5 bases; nucleotides not matched to a gene: 4. In DNA form, the CDR3 reads TGTGCCAGCAGTTACGGACAGGGCTGGACTGAAGCTTTCTTT. Protein: CASSYGQGWTEAFF.

J is TRBJ2-1 and V is TRBV11-2; 8 nucleotides agree with TRBD2. V lost 7 bases to trimming and J lost 0 bases; unmatched junction nucleotides: 5. CDR3 length: 15 amino acids. The V gene's germline CDR1 is SGHAT and CDR2 FQNNGV. The CDR3 is CASKWTSRSYNEQFF. In DNA form, the CDR3 reads TGTGCCAGCAAATGGACTAGCCGCTCCTACAATGAGCAGTTCTTC. The full variable domain, in which reference TRBV11-2 and TRBJ2-1 provide the parts outside the CDR3, is EAGVAQSPRYKIIEKRQSVAFWCNPISGHATLYWYQQILGQGPKLLIQFQNNGVVDDSQLPKDRFSAERLKGVDSTLKIQPAKLEDSAVYLCASKWTSRSYNEQFFGPGTRLTVL.

This rearrangement joins TRBV24-1 to TRBJ2-1; the D gene is possibly TRBD1 (6 bases). CDR1 is KGHDR and CDR2 is SFDVKD in the germline V gene. V lost 3 bases, J lost 3 bases, and 8 bases lay in between. The CDR3 contains 14 residues. CDR3 DNA: TGTGCCACCAGTGATAGGGGGAACTACAATGAGCAGTTCTTC. It codes for CATSDRGNYNEQFF.

This clone was recorded a few times. The genes are TRBV11-2 and TRBJ1-1; D not resolved. Germline CDR1 and CDR2: SGHAT and FQNNGV. Trimming took 1 base from V and 7 from J, leaving 4 bases between them. The CDR3 contains 11 residues. The CDR3 nucleotides are TGTGCCAGCAGCTTAGTTTTTGAAGCTTTCTTT. Translation gives CASSLVFEAFF.

This clone is termed medium-sized (0.01 to 0.1%). V is TRBV2 and J is TRBJ1-2, with D possibly being TRBD1 (5 bases). Germline V CDR1 and CDR2: SNHLY, FYNNEI. This CDR3 spans 11 amino acids. Deletions cut 3 bases from V and 7 bases from J, with 6 bases between. The CDR3 DNA follows: TGTGCCAGCAGTGACGGGGGTGGCTACACCTTC. Translation: CASSDGGGYTF. Using reference TRBV2 and TRBJ1-2 for the parts outside the CDR3, the full variable domain is EPEVTQTPSHQVTQMGQEVILRCVPISNHLYFYWYRQILGQKVEFLVSFYNNEISEKSEIFDDQFSVERPDGSNFTLKIRSTKLEDSAMYFCASSDGGGYTFGSGTRLTVV.

This clone has a handful of counts. The V call is TRBV25-1, the J call TRBJ1-1; the D is unclear. The V gene's germline CDR1 is MGHDK and CDR2 SYGVNS. Trimming removed 5 bases from V and 8 bases from J, with 9 bases in between. The CDR3 runs 11 residues. In DNA form, the CDR3 reads TGTGCCAGCAGTTCTAATTTGGAAGCTTTCTTT. Translation: CASSSNLEAFF.

V gene TRBV24-1 combines with J gene TRBJ2-7; D possibly matches TRBD1 or TRBD2 (5 bases each). Germline V gene data show CDR1 as KGHDR and CDR2 as SFDVKD. This CDR3 has 14 residues. V lost 4 bases and J lost 3, with 12 bases in between. CDR3 sequence reads: CATSETGRNYEQYF. The CDR3 nucleotides are TGTGCCACCAGTGAGACGGGACGGAACTACGAGCAGTACTTC.

V usage is TRBV6-5 and J usage is TRBJ1-1, with 7 bases fitting TRBD1. The length of the CDR3 is 16 residues. Germline V gene data show CDR1 as MNHEY and CDR2 as SVGAGI. Trimming took 4 bases from V and 0 from J; bases not matched to a gene: 8. The CDR3 is CASSWGTALMNTEAFF. The DNA of the CDR3 is TGTGCCAGCAGTTGGGGGACAGCCTTGATGAACACTGAAGCTTTCTTT.

V usage is TRBV11-2 and J usage is TRBJ2-2; D gene uncertain. Germline assignment: CDR1 SGHAT and CDR2 FQNNGV. The CDR3 runs to 14 residues. Trimming took off 5 bases at V and 4 bases at J, with 11 bases between the two ends. In nucleotides, the CDR3 is TGTGCCAGCAGCACCTACCTCCTCACCGGGGAGCTGTTTTTT. This encodes CASSTYLLTGELFF.

This chain uses TRBV19 with TRBJ1-1; D unresolved. Germline loops: CDR1 LNHDA, CDR2 SQIVND (reference sequence). Trimming stripped 10 bases from V and 4 bases from J, with 10 bases between. The CDR3 runs 11 residues. The CDR3, as DNA: TGTGCCACCTCGACCCGCACTGAAGCTTTCTTT. This codes for CATSTRTEAFF.

The chain has TRBV11-2 and TRBJ2-4; weak D call: TRBD2 (5 bases). CDR3 length: 15 amino acids. V was shortened by 8 bases and J by 4 bases, with 18 bases between the two germline ends. Germline lookup yields CDR1 SGHAT and CDR2 FQNNGV. The CDR3 loop reads CASDSIWEPKNIQYF. The CDR3 DNA follows: TGTGCCAGCGACTCGATCTGGGAGCCGAAAAACATTCAGTACTTC.

The V and J genes are TRBV10-3 and TRBJ2-2; weak D call: TRBD2 (6 bases). V dropped 3 bases and J dropped 6 bases, with 17 bases sitting between them. Germline values: CDR1 ENHRY, CDR2 SYGVKD. The length of the CDR3 is 16 residues. Here the CDR3 reads CAISDSGSEGPGELFF. CDR3 nucleotides: TGTGCCATCAGTGATTCCGGCTCGGAGGGGCCCGGGGAGCTGTTTTTT.

The chain carries TRBV4-1 and TRBJ2-1; 7 bases agree with TRBD2. The CDR3 length is 15 residues. V dropped 4 bases and J dropped 7; count of bases not matched to a gene: 10. Germline V gives CDR1 MGHRA, CDR2 YSYEKL. Here the CDR3 DNA reads TGCGCCAGCAGCCTTCAGCGGGAAATAGCGAATGAGCAGTTCTTC. This gives the protein CASSLQREIANEQFF.

There are a few counts of this clone. Other DNA sequences in this sample translate to the same CDR3. This chain uses TRBV6-5 with TRBJ2-5; no clear D. The V gene lost 0 bases and the J gene lost 4 bases, with 3 bases spanning the gap. Germline CDR1 reads MNHEY; CDR2 reads SVGAGI. The length of the CDR3 is 12 residues. CDR3: CASSYSRETQYF. As DNA, the CDR3 is TGTGCCAGCAGTTACTCGCGAGAGACCCAGTACTTC.

The V call is TRBV7-9, the J call TRBJ1-1; D perhaps matches TRBD1 (6 bases). The V end was cut by 8 bases, the J end by 3 bases, with 16 bases between. The germline gives CDR1 SEHNR, CDR2 FQNEAQ (reference sequence). The CDR3 runs 14 residues. The CDR3, as DNA: TGTGCCAGCGGATCGACAGGCACATACACTGAAGCTTTCTTT. Amino acid sequence: CASGSTGTYTEAFF.

The chain links TRBV28 to TRBJ1-1; D not certain. Germline lookup yields CDR1 MDHEN and CDR2 SYDVKM. The germline V and J ends were trimmed by 2 bases and 4 bases, with 2 bases remaining between them. The CDR3 is made up of 11 amino acids. The CDR3 DNA follows: TGTGCCAGCAGTTTAGGCACTGAAGCTTTCTTT. This codes for CASSLGTEAFF.

This chain connects TRBV19 to TRBJ1-6, with a weak D call TRBD1 (5 bases). This CDR3 has 15 amino acids. The V end lost 3 bases, the J end lost 6 bases, and 12 bases lay between the germline ends. Germline V gives CDR1 LNHDA, CDR2 SQIVND (reference sequence). In DNA form, the CDR3 reads TGTGCCAGTAGTATCTCGGGGGGACCTAATTCACCCCTCCACTTT. This codes for CASSISGGPNSPLHF.

The V gene is TRBV2, the J gene TRBJ1-4; the D is unclear. Germline CDR1 reads SNHLY; CDR2 reads FYNNEI. Trimming shortened V by 5 bases and J by 5 bases, and 12 bases separated the two germline ends. The CDR3 covers 14 residues. This CDR3 is CASSPLAGNEKLFF. CDR3 nucleotides: TGTGCCAGCAGTCCCCTAGCGGGAAATGAAAAACTGTTTTTT. Complete variable domain (other parts from reference TRBV2 and TRBJ1-4): EPEVTQTPSHQVTQMGQEVILRCVPISNHLYFYWYRQILGQKVEFLVSFYNNEISEKSEIFDDQFSVERPDGSNFTLKIRSTKLEDSAMYFCASSPLAGNEKLFFGSGTQLSVL.

This chain uses TRBV9 with TRBJ2-7, with a tentative D call TRBD2 (6 bases). The CDR3 contains 14 residues. Germline CDR1 is SGDLS and CDR2 is YYNGEE. V lost 3 bases and J 2 bases, leaving 12 bases between the germline ends. Written as DNA, the CDR3 is TGTGCCAGCAGCGAAAGCGGGCCCACCTACGAGCAGTACTTC. This encodes CASSESGPTYEQYF.

The CDR3 sequence: CASEGLNYEQYF. DNA of the CDR3: TGTGCCTCCGAAGGGCTAAACTACGAGCAGTACTTC. The chain couples TRBV15 to TRBJ2-7, with no clear D. CDR3 length equals 12 residues. Trimming removed 11 bases at V and 3 bases at J, with 14 bases between. Looked up from germline, CDR1 is LNHNV and CDR2 is YYDKDF (reference sequence).

This chain joins TRBV3-1 (or the pseudogene TRBV3-2) and TRBJ1-2; tentatively, D is TRBD1 (6 bases). Germline assignment: CDR1 LGHDT and CDR2 YNNKEL (reference sequence). Trimming removed 2 bases at V and 7 bases at J, with 14 bases between. This CDR3 contains 14 residues. CDR3 residues: CASSQIDRSLGYTF. CDR3 nucleotides: TGTGCCAGCAGCCAAATTGACAGGAGCCTTGGCTACACCTTC.

V usage is TRBV5-6 and J usage is TRBJ2-7; D tentatively fits TRBD1 or TRBD2 (5 bases each). Per germline, CDR1 SGHDT and CDR2 YYEEEE. The CDR3 sequence is 16 residues long. Trimming removed 3 bases at V and 1 base at J, with 17 bases between. The CDR3 spells CASSSPPPGRSYEQYF. The CDR3 DNA sequence: TGTGCCAGCAGCTCCCCGCCCCCGGGACGATCCTACGAGCAGTACTTC.

The V and J genes are TRBV6-5 and TRBJ1-2; no clear D gene. CDR1 MNHEY and CDR2 SVGAGI come from the germline V gene. Trimming took off 3 bases at V and 7 bases at J, with 6 bases between the two ends. This CDR3 spans 11 amino acids. CDR3 region: CASSYGSGYTF. Written as DNA, the CDR3 is TGTGCCAGCAGTTATGGGTCTGGCTACACCTTC.